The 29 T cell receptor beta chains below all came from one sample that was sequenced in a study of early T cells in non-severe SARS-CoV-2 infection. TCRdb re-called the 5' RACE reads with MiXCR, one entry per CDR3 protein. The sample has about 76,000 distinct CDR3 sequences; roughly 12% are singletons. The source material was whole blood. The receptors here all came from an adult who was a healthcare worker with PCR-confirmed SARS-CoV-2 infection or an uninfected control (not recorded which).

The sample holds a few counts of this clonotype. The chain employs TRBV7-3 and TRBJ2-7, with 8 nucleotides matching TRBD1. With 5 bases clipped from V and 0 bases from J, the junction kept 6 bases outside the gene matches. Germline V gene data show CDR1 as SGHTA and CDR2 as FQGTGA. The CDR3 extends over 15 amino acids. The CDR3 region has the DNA TGTGCCAGCAGCCCGTCGGGACAGGCCTCCTACGAGCAGTACTTC. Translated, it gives CASSPSGQASYEQYF.

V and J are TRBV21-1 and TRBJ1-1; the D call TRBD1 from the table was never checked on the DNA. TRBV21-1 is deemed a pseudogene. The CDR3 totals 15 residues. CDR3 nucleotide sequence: TGTGCCAGCAGCCAAACGAGGGACAGAAACACTGAAGCTTTCTTT. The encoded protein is CASSQTRDRNTEAFF.

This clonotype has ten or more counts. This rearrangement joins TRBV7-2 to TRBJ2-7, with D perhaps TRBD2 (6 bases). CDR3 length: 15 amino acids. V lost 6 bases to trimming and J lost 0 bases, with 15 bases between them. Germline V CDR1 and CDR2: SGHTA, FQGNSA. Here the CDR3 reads CASSLSGDFSYEQYF. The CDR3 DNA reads TGTGCCAGCAGTCTCTCCGGGGACTTCTCCTACGAGCAGTACTTC.

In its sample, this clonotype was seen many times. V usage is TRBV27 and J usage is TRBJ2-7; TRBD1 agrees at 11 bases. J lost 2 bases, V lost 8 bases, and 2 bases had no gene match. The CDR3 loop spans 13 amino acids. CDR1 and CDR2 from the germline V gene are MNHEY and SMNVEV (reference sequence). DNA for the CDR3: TGTGCCAGCTGGACAGGGGGCGCCTACGAGCAGTACTTC. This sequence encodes CASWTGGAYEQYF.

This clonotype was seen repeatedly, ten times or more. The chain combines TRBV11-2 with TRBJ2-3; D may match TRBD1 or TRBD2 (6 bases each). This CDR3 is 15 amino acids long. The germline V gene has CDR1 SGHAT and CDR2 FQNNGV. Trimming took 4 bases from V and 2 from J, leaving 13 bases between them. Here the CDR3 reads CASSSFGGFTDTQYF. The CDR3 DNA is TGTGCCAGCAGCTCGTTCGGGGGCTTCACAGATACGCAGTATTTT.

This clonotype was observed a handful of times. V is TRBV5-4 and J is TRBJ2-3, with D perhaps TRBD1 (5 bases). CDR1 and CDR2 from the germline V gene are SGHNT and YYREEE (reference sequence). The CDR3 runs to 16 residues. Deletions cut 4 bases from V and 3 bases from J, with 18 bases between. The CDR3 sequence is CASSPPMARGTDTQYF. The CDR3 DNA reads TGTGCCAGCAGCCCCCCCATGGCTAGGGGAACAGATACGCAGTATTTT.

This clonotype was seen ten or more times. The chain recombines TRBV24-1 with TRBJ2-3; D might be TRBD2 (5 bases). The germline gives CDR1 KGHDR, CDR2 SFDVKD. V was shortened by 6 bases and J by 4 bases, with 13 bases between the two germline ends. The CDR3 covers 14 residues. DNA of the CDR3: TGTGCCACCAGTCGTGCGGGTAAGGCAGATACGCAGTATTTT. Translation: CATSRAGKADTQYF.

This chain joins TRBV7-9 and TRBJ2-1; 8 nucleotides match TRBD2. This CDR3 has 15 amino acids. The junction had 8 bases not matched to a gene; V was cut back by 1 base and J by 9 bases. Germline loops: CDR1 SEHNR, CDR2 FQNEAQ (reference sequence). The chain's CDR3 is CASSLVGLVRGEQFF. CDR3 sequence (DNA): TGTGCCAGCAGCTTAGTGGGACTAGTGCGCGGTGAGCAGTTCTTC.

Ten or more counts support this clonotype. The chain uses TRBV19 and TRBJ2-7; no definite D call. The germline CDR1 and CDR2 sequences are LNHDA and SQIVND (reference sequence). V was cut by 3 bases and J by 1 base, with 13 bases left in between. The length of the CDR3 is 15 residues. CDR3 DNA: TGTGCCAGTAGTATTGACGGCAGGAAATCCTACGAGCAGTACTTC. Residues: CASSIDGRKSYEQYF.

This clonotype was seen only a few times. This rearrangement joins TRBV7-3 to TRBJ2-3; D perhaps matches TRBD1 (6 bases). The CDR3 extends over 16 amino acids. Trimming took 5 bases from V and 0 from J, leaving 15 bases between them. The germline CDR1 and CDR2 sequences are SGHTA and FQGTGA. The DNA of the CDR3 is TGTGCCAGCAGCCGCCAAGGACAGTCGAGCACAGATACGCAGTATTTT. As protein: CASSRQGQSSTDTQYF. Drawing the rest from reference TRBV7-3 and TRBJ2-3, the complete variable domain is GAGVSQTPSNKVTEKGKYVELRCDPISGHTALYWYRQSLGQGPEFLIYFQGTGAADDSGLPNDRFFAVRPEGSVSTLKIQRTERGDSAVYLCASSRQGQSSTDTQYFGPGTRLTVL.

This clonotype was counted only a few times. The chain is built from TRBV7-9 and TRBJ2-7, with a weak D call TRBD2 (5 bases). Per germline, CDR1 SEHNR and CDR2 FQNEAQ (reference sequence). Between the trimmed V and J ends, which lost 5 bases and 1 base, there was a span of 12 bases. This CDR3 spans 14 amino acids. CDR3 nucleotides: TGTGCCAGCAGCCCCGGACTGAATTCCTACGAGCAGTACTTC. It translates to CASSPGLNSYEQYF.

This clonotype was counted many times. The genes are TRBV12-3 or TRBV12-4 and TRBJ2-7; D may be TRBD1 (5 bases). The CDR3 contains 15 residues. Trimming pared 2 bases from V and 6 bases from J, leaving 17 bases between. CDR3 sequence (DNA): TGTGCCAGCAGTTTAAGGGGTTATTGGGGTGGCGAGCAGTACTTC. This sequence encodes CASSLRGYWGGEQYF.

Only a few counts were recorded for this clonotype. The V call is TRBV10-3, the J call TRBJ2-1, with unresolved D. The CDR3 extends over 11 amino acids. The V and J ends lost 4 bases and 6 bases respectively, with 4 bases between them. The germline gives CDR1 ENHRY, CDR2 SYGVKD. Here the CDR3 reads CAISVLNEQFF. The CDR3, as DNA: TGTGCCATCAGTGTACTCAATGAGCAGTTCTTC.

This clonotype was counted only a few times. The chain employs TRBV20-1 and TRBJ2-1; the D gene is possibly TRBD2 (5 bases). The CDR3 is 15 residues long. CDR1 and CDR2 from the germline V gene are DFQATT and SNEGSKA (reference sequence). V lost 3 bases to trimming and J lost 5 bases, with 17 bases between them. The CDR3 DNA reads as TGCAGTGCTAGCAATCCGCAGAGGGCCCACAATGAGCAGTTCTTC. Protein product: CSASNPQRAHNEQFF.

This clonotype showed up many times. The CDR3: CASSPRRGTEAFF. DNA for the CDR3: TGTGCCAGCTCACCACGTAGGGGGACAGAAGCTTTCTTT. The chain joins TRBV18 to TRBJ1-1; maybe TRBD1 (6 bases). The V end was cut by 1 base, the J end by 8 bases, with 11 bases between. Germline CDR1 reads KGHSH; CDR2 reads LQKENI. CDR3 length: 13 residues.

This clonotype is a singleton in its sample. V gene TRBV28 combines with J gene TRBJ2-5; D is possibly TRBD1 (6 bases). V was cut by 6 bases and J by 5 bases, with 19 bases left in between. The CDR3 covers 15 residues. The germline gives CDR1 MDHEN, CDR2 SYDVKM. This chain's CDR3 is CASRPSFRGMETQYF. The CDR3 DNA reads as TGTGCCAGCAGGCCCAGCTTCAGGGGTATGGAGACCCAGTACTTC.

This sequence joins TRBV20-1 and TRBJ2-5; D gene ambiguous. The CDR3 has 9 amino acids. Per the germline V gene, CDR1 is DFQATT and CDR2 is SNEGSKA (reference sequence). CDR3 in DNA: TGCAGCCTGGGTGGGACCCAGTACTTC. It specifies CSLGGTQYF.

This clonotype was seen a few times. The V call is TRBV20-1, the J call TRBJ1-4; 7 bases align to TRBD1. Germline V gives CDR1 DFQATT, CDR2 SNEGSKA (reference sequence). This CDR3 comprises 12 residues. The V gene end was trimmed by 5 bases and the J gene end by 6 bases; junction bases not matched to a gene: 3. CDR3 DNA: TGCAGTGCTCCCAGGGGGGATGAAAAACTGTTTTTT. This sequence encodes CSAPRGDEKLFF.

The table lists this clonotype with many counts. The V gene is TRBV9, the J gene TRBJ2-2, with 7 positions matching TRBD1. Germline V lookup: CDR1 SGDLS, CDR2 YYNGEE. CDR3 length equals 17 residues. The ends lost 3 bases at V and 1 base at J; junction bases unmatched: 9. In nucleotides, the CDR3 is TGTGCCAGCAGCGCGAAAACCTGGACAGGGAACACCGGGGAGCTGTTTTTT. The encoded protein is CASSAKTWTGNTGELFF.

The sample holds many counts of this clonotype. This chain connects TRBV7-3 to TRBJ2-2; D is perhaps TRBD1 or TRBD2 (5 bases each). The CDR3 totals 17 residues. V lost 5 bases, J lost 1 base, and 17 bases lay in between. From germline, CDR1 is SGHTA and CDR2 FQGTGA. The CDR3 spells CASSLLLGRMNTGELFF. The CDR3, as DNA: TGTGCCAGCAGCCTCCTATTGGGACGGATGAACACCGGGGAGCTGTTTTTT.

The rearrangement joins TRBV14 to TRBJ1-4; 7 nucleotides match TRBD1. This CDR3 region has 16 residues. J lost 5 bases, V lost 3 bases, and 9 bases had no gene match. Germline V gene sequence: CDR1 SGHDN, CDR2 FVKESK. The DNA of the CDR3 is TGTGCCAGCAGCCAGATAGGCTGGGACAGCAATGAAAAACTGTTTTTT. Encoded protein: CASSQIGWDSNEKLFF.

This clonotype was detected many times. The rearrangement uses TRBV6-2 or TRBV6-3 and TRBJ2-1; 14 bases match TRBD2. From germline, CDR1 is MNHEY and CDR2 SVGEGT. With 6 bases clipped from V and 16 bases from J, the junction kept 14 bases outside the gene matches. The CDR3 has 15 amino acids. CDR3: CASSPGTSGRPWEFF. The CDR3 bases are TGTGCCAGCAGCCCCGGGACTAGCGGGAGACCTTGGGAATTCTTC.

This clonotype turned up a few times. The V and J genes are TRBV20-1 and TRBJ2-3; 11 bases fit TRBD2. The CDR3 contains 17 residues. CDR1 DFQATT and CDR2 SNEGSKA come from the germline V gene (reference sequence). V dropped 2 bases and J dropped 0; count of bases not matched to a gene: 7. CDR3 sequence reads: CSARTSGSIGSTDTQYF. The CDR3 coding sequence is TGCAGTGCTAGAACTAGCGGGAGTATAGGAAGCACAGATACGCAGTATTTT.

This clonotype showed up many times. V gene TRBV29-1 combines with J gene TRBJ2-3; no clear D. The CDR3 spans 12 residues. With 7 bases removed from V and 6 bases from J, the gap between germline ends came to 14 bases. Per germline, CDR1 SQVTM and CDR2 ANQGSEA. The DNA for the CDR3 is TGCAGCGGATCTACCAGGTCTGATACGCAGTATTTT. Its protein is CSGSTRSDTQYF.

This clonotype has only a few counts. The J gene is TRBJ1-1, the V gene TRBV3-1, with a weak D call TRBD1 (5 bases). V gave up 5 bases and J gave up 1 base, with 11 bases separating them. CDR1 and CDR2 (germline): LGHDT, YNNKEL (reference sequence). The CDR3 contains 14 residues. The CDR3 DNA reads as TGTGCCAGCAGCTCACCTGGGGGGAACACTGAAGCTTTCTTT. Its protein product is CASSSPGGNTEAFF.

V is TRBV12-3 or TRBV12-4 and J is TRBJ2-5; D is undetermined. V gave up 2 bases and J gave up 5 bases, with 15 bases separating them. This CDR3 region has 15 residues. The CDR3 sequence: CASSLRSTLGETQYF. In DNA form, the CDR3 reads TGTGCCAGCAGTTTACGGTCAACCTTGGGGGAGACCCAGTACTTC.

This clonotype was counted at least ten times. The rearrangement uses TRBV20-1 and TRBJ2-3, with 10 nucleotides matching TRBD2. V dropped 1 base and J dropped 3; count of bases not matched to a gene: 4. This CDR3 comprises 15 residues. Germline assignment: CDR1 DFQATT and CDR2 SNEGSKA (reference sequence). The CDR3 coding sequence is TGCAGTGCTAGAGGAGAGCGGGAGGGTACAGATACGCAGTATTTT. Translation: CSARGEREGTDTQYF.

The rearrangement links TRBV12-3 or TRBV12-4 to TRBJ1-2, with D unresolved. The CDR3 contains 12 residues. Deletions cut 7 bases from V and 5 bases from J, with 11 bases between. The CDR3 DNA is TGTGCCAGCACCCCGGGGTGGTATGGCTACACCTTC. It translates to CASTPGWYGYTF.

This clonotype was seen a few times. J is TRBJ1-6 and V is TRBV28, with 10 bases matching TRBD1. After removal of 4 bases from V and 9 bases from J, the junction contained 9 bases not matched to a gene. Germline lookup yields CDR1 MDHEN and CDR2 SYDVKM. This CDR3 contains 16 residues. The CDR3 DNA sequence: TGTGCCAGCAGTTGGCCTAGGGACAGGGGCCTTTCACCCCTCCACTTT. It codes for CASSWPRDRGLSPLHF.